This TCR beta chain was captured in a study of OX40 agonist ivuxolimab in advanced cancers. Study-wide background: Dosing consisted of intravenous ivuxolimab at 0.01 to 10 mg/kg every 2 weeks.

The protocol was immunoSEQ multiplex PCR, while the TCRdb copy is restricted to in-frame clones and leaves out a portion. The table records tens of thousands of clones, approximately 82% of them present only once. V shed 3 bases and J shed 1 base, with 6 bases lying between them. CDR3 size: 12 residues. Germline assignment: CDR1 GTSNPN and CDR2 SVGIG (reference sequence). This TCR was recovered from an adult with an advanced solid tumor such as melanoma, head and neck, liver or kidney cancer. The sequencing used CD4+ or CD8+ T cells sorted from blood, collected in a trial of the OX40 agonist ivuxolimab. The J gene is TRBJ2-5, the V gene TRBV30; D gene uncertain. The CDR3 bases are TGTGCCTGGAGCCCCCGCCAAGAGACCCAGTACTTC. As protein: CAWSPRQETQYF.